Shown below are 26 T cell receptor beta chains from a single sample sequenced in a study of blood T cell repertoires in COVID-19. Sequencing was performed with immunoSEQ multiplex PCR; in TCRdb, only in-frame clones are kept and a portion is missing. The data show about 440,000 clones, with 90% seen just once and around 0.6% held by the top ten. Source material: PBMCs or T cells enriched from blood (not recorded which). These receptors were taken from a man younger than 30 who had recovered from COVID-19.

V and J are TRBV15 and TRBJ2-3; D may be TRBD2 (6 bases). Germline CDR1 is LNHNV and CDR2 is YYDKDF (reference sequence). The V end was cut by 1 base, the J end by 1 base, with 12 bases between. CDR3 length equals 16 residues. CDR3 region: CATSRALATRTDTQYF. The CDR3 nucleotides read TGTGCCACCAGCAGAGCCCTAGCGACCCGCACAGATACGCAGTATTTT.

The V and J genes are TRBV29-1 and TRBJ2-7, with 9 bases lining up with TRBD2. The CDR3 totals 14 residues. Germline-derived CDR1 and CDR2 are SQVTM and ANQGSEA. The V and J ends lost 2 bases and 4 bases, in that order; junction bases with no gene match: 6. The CDR3 DNA reads TGCAGCGTTGAATTGGTGGCGGGAGGGTACGAGCAGTACTTC. Translation: CSVELVAGGYEQYF.

The chain links TRBV11-2 to TRBJ1-2; D is perhaps TRBD1 (6 bases). CDR1 SGHAT and CDR2 FQNNGV come from the germline V gene. The CDR3 has 14 amino acids. V lost 4 bases, J lost 7 bases, and 16 bases lay in between. Written as DNA, the CDR3 is TGTGCCAGCAGCTACTTCCGGGACACCTCTGGCTACACCTTC. This sequence encodes CASSYFRDTSGYTF.

The chain couples TRBV5-1 to TRBJ2-1, with 12 bases identical to TRBD2. V was clipped by 1 base and J by 4 bases; unmatched bases: 9. The CDR3 totals 18 residues. Germline V CDR1 and CDR2: SGHRS, YFSETQ. The CDR3, as DNA: TGCGCCAGCAGCTTGAGACTAGCGGGAGCCGAGTATTACAATGAGCAGTTCTTC. Translating gives CASSLRLAGAEYYNEQFF.

V and J are TRBV28 and TRBJ2-5, with 12 bases aligning to TRBD1. Germline loops: CDR1 MDHEN, CDR2 SYDVKM. This CDR3 spans 14 amino acids. Losses at the gene ends were 9 bases for V and 5 bases for J; bases not matched to a gene: 7. The CDR3: CARSLGTGGETQYF. The CDR3, as DNA: TGTGCCAGAAGCCTCGGGACAGGGGGCGAGACCCAGTACTTC.

This clone was counted once. The chain couples TRBV7-9 to TRBJ1-1; TRBD1 aligns across 7 bases. This CDR3 region has 16 residues. The V and J ends lost 2 bases and 2 bases, in that order; junction bases with no gene match: 8. Germline CDR1 and CDR2: SEHNR and FQNEAQ (reference sequence). CDR3 sequence reads: CASSLKTGPQNTEAFF. The CDR3 nucleotides read TGTGCCAGCAGCTTAAAGACAGGGCCTCAAAACACTGAAGCTTTCTTT.

J is TRBJ2-3 and V is TRBV3-1 (or the pseudogene TRBV3-2), with TRBD2 matching 8 bases. This CDR3 spans 17 amino acids. Trimming at V came to 4 bases and at J to 3 bases, leaving 12 bases not matched to a gene. Germline loops: CDR1 LGHDT, CDR2 YNNKEL (reference sequence). The CDR3 sequence is CASSLGGGSAGTDTQYF. The CDR3 DNA reads as TGTGCCAGCAGCCTCGGGGGGGGGTCAGCGGGAACAGATACGCAGTATTTT.

The rearrangement joins TRBV4-1 to TRBJ1-1; perhaps TRBD1 as D (5 bases). V shed 4 bases and J shed 3 bases, with 9 bases lying between them. CDR3 length: 13 amino acids. Germline values: CDR1 MGHRA, CDR2 YSYEKL. The CDR3 DNA is TGCGCCAGCAGCCTCAGGGCGGACACTGAAGCTTTCTTT. Its protein product is CASSLRADTEAFF.

The gene calls are TRBV27 and TRBJ1-3, with D perhaps TRBD1 (6 bases). The CDR3 runs 15 residues. Germline assignment: CDR1 MNHEY and CDR2 SMNVEV (reference sequence). Trimming took 5 bases from V and 1 from J, leaving 12 bases between them. The CDR3 DNA is TGTGCCAGCAGTACGATAACAGGGTCTGGAAACACCATATATTTT. It encodes CASSTITGSGNTIYF.

The V gene is TRBV4-1, the J gene TRBJ1-1, with 7 bases fitting TRBD1. Losses at the gene ends were 0 bases for V and 6 bases for J; bases not matched to a gene: 4. The V gene's germline CDR1 is MGHRA and CDR2 YSYEKL. The CDR3 spans 14 residues. The CDR3 loop is CASSQDRGYPEAFF. The CDR3 bases are TGCGCCAGCAGCCAAGACAGGGGGTACCCTGAAGCTTTCTTT.

The rearrangement links TRBV9 to TRBJ2-2, with 8 bases aligning to TRBD1. Germline trimming cut 2 bases from V and 3 bases from J; bases unmatched to any gene: 9. Germline CDR1 and CDR2: SGDLS and YYNGEE. This CDR3 region has 17 residues. The CDR3 DNA reads TGTGCCAGCAGCGTGAACCCGGGACAGGAGCACACCGGGGAGCTGTTTTTT. The encoded protein is CASSVNPGQEHTGELFF.

This sequence joins TRBV10-1 and TRBJ2-3; no clear D gene. This CDR3 has 14 residues. CDR1 WNHNN and CDR2 SYGVQD come from the germline V gene (reference sequence). V lost 2 bases and J 2 bases, leaving 8 bases between the germline ends. In DNA, the CDR3 is TGCGCCAGCAGTGAGGCGTCGAACACAGATACGCAGTATTTT. It encodes CASSEASNTDTQYF.

The chain employs TRBV19 and TRBJ1-1; D call uncertain. Trimming stripped 3 bases from V and 1 base from J, with 12 bases between. CDR3 length: 15 amino acids. The germline gives CDR1 LNHDA, CDR2 SQIVND (reference sequence). The CDR3 protein is CASSIPSQKNTEAFF. CDR3 coding DNA: TGTGCCAGTAGTATTCCCTCCCAGAAGAACACTGAAGCTTTCTTT.

This clone was observed a single time. This chain joins TRBV28 and TRBJ1-2; D call uncertain. Germline V gene data show CDR1 as MDHEN and CDR2 as SYDVKM. The CDR3 runs to 13 residues. The V and J ends lost 7 bases and 4 bases respectively, with 13 bases between them. The CDR3, as DNA: TGTGCCAGCATGCCCCCCGGGGTCTATGGCTACACCTTC. Protein sequence: CASMPPGVYGYTF.

The chain combines TRBV12-2 with TRBJ2-2; the table assigns TRBD2, which was not confirmed against the DNA. TRBV12-2 constitutes a pseudogene. This CDR3 has 13 amino acids. CDR3 coding DNA: TGTGCAAGTCGCTCTCCGGGGGCCGGGGAGCTGTTTTTT. It specifies CASRSPGAGELFF.

This chain joins TRBV14 and TRBJ1-2; D might be TRBD1 (5 bases). Germline CDR1 SGHDN, CDR2 FVKESK. The V gene lost 0 bases and the J gene lost 4 bases, with 12 bases spanning the gap. The CDR3 sequence is 15 residues long. CDR3 region: CASSQDLQGGYGYTF. The CDR3 DNA is TGTGCCAGCAGCCAAGACCTGCAGGGTGGCTATGGCTACACCTTC.

The chain joins TRBV19 to TRBJ1-5; D is unclear. Trimming removed 4 bases at V and 2 bases at J, with 9 bases between. This CDR3 contains 14 residues. Germline V gene lookup returns CDR1 LNHDA and CDR2 SQIVND (reference sequence). The CDR3 loop is CASSTDNGNQPQHF. The CDR3 bases are TGTGCCAGTAGTACAGACAATGGCAATCAGCCCCAGCATTTT.

The rearrangement joins TRBV7-9 to TRBJ2-7; tentatively, D is TRBD2 (6 bases). Per germline, CDR1 SEHNR and CDR2 FQNEAQ (reference sequence). This CDR3 is 13 amino acids long. The germline V and J ends were trimmed by 1 base and 7 bases, with 11 bases remaining between them. CDR3 region: CASSLVRGSEQYF. The CDR3 nucleotides read TGTGCCAGCAGCTTAGTTCGGGGGTCTGAGCAGTACTTC.

The genes are TRBV7-8 and TRBJ1-6; no clear D. The germline V and J ends were trimmed by 3 bases and 10 bases, with 10 bases remaining between them. CDR3 length: 13 residues. Germline V CDR1 and CDR2: SGHVS, FQNEAQ. The CDR3 DNA follows: TGTGCCAGCAGCTTTGGGGAGGACTCACCCCTCCACTTT. It encodes CASSFGEDSPLHF.

The chain combines TRBV6-5 with TRBJ2-1; the match to TRBD2 covers 7 bases. CDR3 size: 16 residues. V lost 0 bases, J lost 3 bases, and 5 bases stayed unmatched. Germline CDR1 reads MNHEY; CDR2 reads SVGAGI. Here the CDR3 DNA reads TGTGCCAGCAGTTACTCGATGGCGGGAGACTACAATGAGCAGTTCTTC. Translating gives CASSYSMAGDYNEQFF.

V gene TRBV7-9 combines with J gene TRBJ1-1, with TRBD1 identical over 8 bases. In germline, CDR1 is SEHNR, CDR2 FQNEAQ (reference sequence). This CDR3 spans 15 amino acids. The V and J ends lost 5 bases and 3 bases, in that order; junction bases with no gene match: 8. The CDR3 DNA is TGTGCCAGCAGCAAAATACAGGGGGGAGACACTGAAGCTTTCTTT. Its protein is CASSKIQGGDTEAFF.

The chain couples TRBV9 to TRBJ1-4; TRBD1 agrees at 9 bases. V trimming: 2 bases; J trimming: 5 bases; junction bases outside the gene matches: 4. From germline, CDR1 is SGDLS and CDR2 YYNGEE. The CDR3 length is 15 residues. The DNA of the CDR3 is TGTGCCAGCAGCGTCCTCGGGACAGGGAATGAAAAACTGTTTTTT. It encodes CASSVLGTGNEKLFF.

The chain couples TRBV5-4 to TRBJ1-3; no clear D. Trimming took off 0 bases at V and 2 bases at J, with 12 bases between the two ends. Germline V gene data show CDR1 as SGHNT and CDR2 as YYREEE (reference sequence). CDR3 length equals 16 residues. CDR3 region: CASSLGAGGAGNTIYF. In DNA form, the CDR3 reads TGTGCCAGCAGCTTGGGGGCGGGAGGCGCTGGAAACACCATATATTTT. The full variable domain, rest sourced from reference TRBV5-4 and TRBJ1-3, is ETGVTQSPTHLIKTRGQQVTLRCSSQSGHNTVSWYQQALGQGPQFIFQYYREEENGRGNFPPRFSGLQFPNYSSELNVNALELDDSALYLCASSLGAGGAGNTIYFGEGSWLTVV.

The chain combines TRBV6-4 with TRBJ2-1; TRBD2 might be the D (6 bases). Germline CDR1 and CDR2: MRHNA and SNTAGT. The CDR3 is 19 amino acids. Trimming pared 3 bases from V and 5 bases from J, leaving 26 bases between. CDR3 coding DNA: TGTGCCAGCAGTGAAAGGGAGCCGTCGGAGCGGGCCGGGAACAATGAGCAGTTCTTC. It specifies CASSEREPSERAGNNEQFF.

This chain joins TRBV28 and TRBJ1-4, with D possibly being TRBD1 (5 bases). This CDR3 is built from 14 residues. In germline, CDR1 is MDHEN, CDR2 SYDVKM. The germline V and J ends were trimmed by 5 bases and 2 bases, with 9 bases remaining between them. In nucleotides, the CDR3 is TGTGCCAGCAGTCTGCCAGGGACTAATGAAAAACTGTTTTTT. Translating gives CASSLPGTNEKLFF.

The chain carries TRBV3-1 (or the pseudogene TRBV3-2) and TRBJ1-1; 7 bases map to TRBD1. The V gene end was trimmed by 4 bases and the J gene end by 1 base; junction bases not matched to a gene: 6. Germline CDR1 reads LGHDT; CDR2 reads YNNKEL (reference sequence). This CDR3 is 15 amino acids long. The CDR3, as DNA: TGTGCCAGCAGCCCCCCGGGACAGAGGAACACTGAAGCTTTCTTT. Translated, it gives CASSPPGQRNTEAFF.